Below are 31 T cell receptor beta chains sequenced from a single sample in a study of blood T cell repertoires in COVID-19. TCRdb's table, derived via immunoSEQ multiplex PCR, lists solely in-frame clones and lacks some. The sample gives a few hundred thousand clones, 80% of which show up once; 13% is in the top ten. Sample: peripheral blood. The source is a human donor in a cohort sampled during active COVID-19.

This chain uses TRBV7-2 with TRBJ2-1; 7 nucleotides line up with TRBD1. Germline CDR1 reads SGHTA; CDR2 reads FQGNSA. The CDR3 contains 14 residues. V gave up 3 bases and J gave up 7 bases; unmatched junction bases: 6. The CDR3 reads CASSLTPRGNEQFF. CDR3 nucleotide sequence: TGTGCCAGCAGCTTGACCCCCAGGGGGAATGAGCAGTTCTTC. The full variable domain, in which reference TRBV7-2 and TRBJ2-1 provide the parts outside the CDR3, is GAGVSQSPSNKVTEKGKDVELRCDPISGHTALYWYRQSLGQGLEFLIYFQGNSAPDKSGLPSDRFSAERTGGSVSTLTIQRTQQEDSAVYLCASSLTPRGNEQFFGPGTRLTVL.

The genes are TRBV18 and TRBJ1-1; 9 bases agree with TRBD1. This CDR3 is 16 amino acids long. Germline V gene data show CDR1 as KGHSH and CDR2 as LQKENI. Trimming at V came to 3 bases and at J to 1 base, leaving 6 bases not matched to a gene. CDR3 bases: TGTGCCAGCTCACCCCCGGGACAGGGCACGAACACTGAAGCTTTCTTT. Translated, it gives CASSPPGQGTNTEAFF.

V usage is TRBV6-2 or TRBV6-3 and J usage is TRBJ2-1; 8 positions agree with TRBD2. The CDR3 sequence is 15 residues long. Germline values: CDR1 MNHEY, CDR2 SVGEGT. With V trimmed by 3 bases and J by 8 bases, 9 bases remained unmatched. In DNA, the CDR3 is TGTGCCAGCAGTTATGAGGCGGGAGGAAAAGATGAGCAGTTCTTC. It encodes CASSYEAGGKDEQFF.

This chain's CDR3 is CASSPLTGSSYNEQFF. The CDR3 coding sequence is TGCGCCAGCAGCCCCCTGACAGGGAGCTCCTACAATGAGCAGTTCTTC. The chain links TRBV5-1 to TRBJ2-1; 7 bases match TRBD1. This CDR3 spans 16 amino acids. With 4 bases clipped from V and 0 bases from J, the junction kept 7 bases outside the gene matches. Germline values: CDR1 SGHRS, CDR2 YFSETQ.

The chain is built from TRBV5-1 and TRBJ1-6, with D unresolved. CDR3 size: 16 residues. V lost 1 base and J lost 7, with 15 bases in between. Germline V CDR1 and CDR2: SGHRS, YFSETQ. CDR3 DNA: TGCGCCAGCAGCTTGAGCTCTGGGCCGGGGAATTCACCCCTCCACTTT. Protein: CASSLSSGPGNSPLHF.

This clone was seen only a few times. The J gene is TRBJ2-1, the V gene TRBV19; D uncertain. Germline CDR1 and CDR2: LNHDA and SQIVND (reference sequence). The CDR3 has 12 residues. Trimming left V 1 base short and J 5 bases short, with 3 bases between. DNA of the CDR3: TGTGCCAGTAGTATAGTCGACAATGAGCAGTTCTTC. Its protein is CASSIVDNEQFF.

This rearrangement joins TRBV5-6 to TRBJ2-2; TRBD2 is a possible D gene (6 bases). This CDR3 is built from 16 residues. Between the trimmed V and J ends, which lost 4 bases and 1 base, there was a span of 14 bases. From germline, CDR1 is SGHDT and CDR2 YYEEEE. DNA for the CDR3: TGTGCCAGCAGCCCTAATTTGGGAGGGAACACCGGGGAGCTGTTTTTT. Its protein is CASSPNLGGNTGELFF.

The chain has TRBV3-1 (or the pseudogene TRBV3-2) and TRBJ2-7; 9 bases are a match to TRBD1. J lost 6 bases, V lost 4 bases, and 10 bases had no gene match. The CDR3 covers 15 residues. The germline V gene encodes CDR1 LGHDT and CDR2 YNNKEL (reference sequence). The CDR3 spells CASSPLTGGLGEQYF. DNA of the CDR3: TGTGCCAGCAGCCCTCTGACAGGGGGGTTAGGCGAGCAGTACTTC.

This rearrangement joins TRBV5-1 to TRBJ1-1, with 7 bases fitting TRBD1. Per germline, CDR1 SGHRS and CDR2 YFSETQ. V lost 4 bases, J lost 1 base, and 7 bases stayed unmatched. The length of the CDR3 is 15 residues. The CDR3 coding sequence is TGCGCCAGCAGCGGGACGACAGGGAGGAACACTGAAGCTTTCTTT. It translates to CASSGTTGRNTEAFF.

This rearrangement joins TRBV7-2 to TRBJ1-1; no reliable D call. The CDR3 extends over 13 amino acids. Trimming removed 3 bases at V and 1 base at J, with 6 bases between. Germline CDR1 SGHTA, CDR2 FQGNSA. CDR3 in DNA: TGTGCCAGCAGCTTTACTTGGAACACTGAAGCTTTCTTT. Residues: CASSFTWNTEAFF. The complete variable domain, with remaining parts taken from reference TRBV7-2 and TRBJ1-1, reads GAGVSQSPSNKVTEKGKDVELRCDPISGHTALYWYRQSLGQGLEFLIYFQGNSAPDKSGLPSDRFSAERTGGSVSTLTIQRTQQEDSAVYLCASSFTWNTEAFFGQGTRLTVV.

In nucleotides, the CDR3 is TGTGCCAGTAGTATAAGCCTAGCGGGAGGGGTAGAGACCCAGTACTTC. Translated, it gives CASSISLAGGVETQYF. V is TRBV19 and J is TRBJ2-5; 12 bases are shared with TRBD2. CDR3 length: 16 amino acids. The V and J ends lost 2 bases and 4 bases, in that order; junction bases with no gene match: 5. CDR1 and CDR2 from the germline V gene are LNHDA and SQIVND (reference sequence).

The J gene is TRBJ2-5, the V gene TRBV19; D unresolved. Germline V gene lookup returns CDR1 LNHDA and CDR2 SQIVND (reference sequence). Trimming removed 4 bases at V and 1 base at J, with 7 bases between. CDR3 length: 13 residues. The CDR3 nucleotides are TGTGCCAGTAGTACATACGGCCAAGAGACCCAGTACTTC. The encoded protein is CASSTYGQETQYF.

This chain connects TRBV3-1 (or the pseudogene TRBV3-2) to TRBJ1-2; 8 bases are a match to TRBD1. CDR1 and CDR2 (germline): LGHDT, YNNKEL (reference sequence). CDR3 size: 15 residues. V was clipped by 6 bases and J by 0 bases; unmatched bases: 6. The CDR3 spells CASSFTDRANYGYTF. Written as DNA, the CDR3 is TGTGCCAGCAGTTTCACGGACAGGGCTAACTATGGCTACACCTTC.

In this sample, this clone turned up once. The chain has TRBV5-6 and TRBJ1-2; TRBD1 aligns across 7 bases. V gave up 0 bases and J gave up 2 bases; unmatched junction bases: 7. Germline V gene data show CDR1 as SGHDT and CDR2 as YYEEEE. The CDR3 covers 16 residues. DNA for the CDR3: TGTGCCAGCAGCTTGGGGCGGACAGGATGGAACTATGGCTACACCTTC. Amino acids: CASSLGRTGWNYGYTF.

This chain joins TRBV28 and TRBJ1-2, with D tentatively TRBD1 (5 bases). The V and J ends lost 5 bases and 6 bases respectively, with 16 bases between them. Germline CDR1 MDHEN, CDR2 SYDVKM. The CDR3 has 14 amino acids. The CDR3 DNA is TGTGCCAGCAGTCCCAATGGGGGGTGGGATGGCTACACCTTC. Amino acids: CASSPNGGWDGYTF.

This chain links TRBV5-1 with TRBJ1-1; 7 nucleotides match TRBD1. V shed 0 bases, J shed 10 bases, and the junction held 12 bases outside the gene matches. There are 15 residues in the CDR3. In germline, CDR1 is SGHRS, CDR2 YFSETQ. The DNA of the CDR3 is TGCGCCAGCAGCTTGGCGGTGGGGCAGGGGGACGGAGCTTTCTTT. Translating it yields CASSLAVGQGDGAFF.

The chain joins TRBV11-2 to TRBJ1-2; maybe TRBD1 (6 bases). Germline assignment: CDR1 SGHAT and CDR2 FQNNGV. This CDR3 is built from 15 residues. V was shortened by 0 bases and J by 0 bases, with 8 bases between the two germline ends. Written as DNA, the CDR3 is TGTGCCAGCAGCTTAGATCCAGGGGCTAACTATGGCTACACCTTC. This translates into CASSLDPGANYGYTF.

This chain joins TRBV19 and TRBJ2-5, with D perhaps matching TRBD2 (7 bases). The V gene's germline CDR1 is LNHDA and CDR2 SQIVND (reference sequence). The V and J ends lost 6 bases and 5 bases respectively, with 13 bases between them. The CDR3 is made up of 13 amino acids. The CDR3 bases are TGTGCCAGTAGCGGGGGGCCCAGGGAGACCCAGTACTTC. This codes for CASSGGPRETQYF.

The chain is built from TRBV2 and TRBJ2-2; 10 positions agree with TRBD1. Germline CDR1 and CDR2: SNHLY and FYNNEI. V was clipped by 7 bases and J by 7 bases; unmatched bases: 3. The CDR3 runs 13 residues. CDR3 residues: CASNGQGVGELFF. CDR3 bases: TGTGCCAGCAATGGACAGGGGGTCGGGGAGCTGTTTTTT.

This clone was seen repeatedly, ten times or more. The chain combines TRBV28 with TRBJ1-5; possibly TRBD1 for D (5 bases). Germline V gene sequence: CDR1 MDHEN, CDR2 SYDVKM. V was cut by 5 bases and J by 2 bases, with 13 bases left in between. The CDR3 has 15 residues. The CDR3 reads CASSPWGVGNQPQHF. CDR3 nucleotides: TGTGCCAGCAGTCCATGGGGGGTAGGCAATCAGCCCCAGCATTTT. Drawing the rest from reference TRBV28 and TRBJ1-5, the complete variable domain is DVKVTQSSRYLVKRTGEKVFLECVQDMDHENMFWYRQDPGLGLRLIYFSYDVKMKEKGDIPEGYSVSREKKERFSLILESASTNQTSMYLCASSPWGVGNQPQHFGDGTRLSIL.

The genes are TRBV14 and TRBJ2-5; a weak D match, TRBD1 (5 bases). With 3 bases removed from V and 5 bases from J, the gap between germline ends came to 16 bases. The CDR3 is 15 residues long. Germline V gene lookup returns CDR1 SGHDN and CDR2 FVKESK. CDR3 residues: CASSHPGYLGETQYF. CDR3 nucleotides: TGTGCCAGCAGCCACCCAGGGTACCTGGGGGAGACCCAGTACTTC.

The chain is built from TRBV28 and TRBJ1-6, with D perhaps matching TRBD1 (5 bases). V was pared by 5 bases and J by 8 bases, with 19 bases between. The CDR3 runs to 16 residues. Per germline, CDR1 MDHEN and CDR2 SYDVKM. CDR3 in amino acids: CASSKGGALRDSPLHF. The CDR3, as DNA: TGTGCCAGCAGTAAGGGAGGGGCCCTCAGGGATTCACCCCTCCACTTT.

A few counts support this clone. The V gene is TRBV5-1, the J gene TRBJ1-1; D might be TRBD1 (6 bases). The V and J ends lost 5 bases and 6 bases respectively, with 14 bases between them. The germline V gene has CDR1 SGHRS and CDR2 YFSETQ. CDR3 length: 13 residues. The CDR3 here is CASRLQGFPEAFF. CDR3 sequence (DNA): TGCGCCAGCAGACTACAGGGATTCCCTGAAGCTTTCTTT. Combining the CDR3 with reference TRBV5-1 and TRBJ1-1 gives the whole variable domain KAGVTQTPRYLIKTRGQQVTLSCSPISGHRSVSWYQQTPGQGLQFLFEYFSETQRNKGNFPGRFSGRQFSNSRSEMNVSTLELGDSALYLCASRLQGFPEAFFGQGTRLTVV.

The CDR3 reads CASSRDRGGYTF. CDR3 in DNA: TGTGCCAGCAGCCGGGACAGGGGTGGCTACACCTTC. The genes are TRBV2 and TRBJ1-2, with 10 bases that match TRBD1. The trim removed 6 bases at V and 7 bases at J, leaving 2 bases unmatched. Germline values: CDR1 SNHLY, CDR2 FYNNEI. CDR3 length: 12 amino acids.

V is TRBV3-1 (or the pseudogene TRBV3-2) and J is TRBJ1-1, with 7 nucleotides matching TRBD1. The CDR3 loop spans 15 amino acids. Germline values: CDR1 LGHDT, CDR2 YNNKEL (reference sequence). V lost 4 bases to trimming and J lost 1 base; unmatched junction nucleotides: 6. The CDR3 sequence is CASSPDRVRNTEAFF. CDR3 DNA: TGTGCCAGCAGCCCCGACAGGGTAAGGAACACTGAAGCTTTCTTT.

This chain connects TRBV4-1 to TRBJ1-4; 8 positions agree with TRBD1. Germline V gene lookup returns CDR1 MGHRA and CDR2 YSYEKL. This CDR3 region has 16 residues. Germline trimming cut 0 bases from V and 8 bases from J; bases unmatched to any gene: 8. CDR3 loop: CASSQDGRGRWEKLFF. The CDR3 nucleotides are TGCGCCAGCAGCCAAGATGGCAGGGGGCGTTGGGAAAAACTGTTTTTT.

This clone was detected only once. J is TRBJ2-1 and V is TRBV6-4; 10 nucleotides agree with TRBD2. V shed 5 bases and J 4 bases; nucleotides not matched to a gene: 20. Looked up from germline, CDR1 is MRHNA and CDR2 is SNTAGT. The CDR3 covers 20 residues. This chain's CDR3 is CASSRESSGGPGQGYNEQFF. The CDR3 DNA sequence: TGTGCCAGCAGTAGAGAGAGTAGCGGGGGGCCAGGTCAAGGTTACAATGAGCAGTTCTTC.

The J gene is TRBJ2-7, the V gene TRBV28, with D possibly TRBD2 on 7 matching bases. The CDR3 runs 15 residues. CDR1 is MDHEN, CDR2 SYDVKM, per germline. Trimming left V 2 bases short and J 2 bases short, with 13 bases between. DNA for the CDR3: TGTGCCAGCAGTTTACCGGGGGGCCCAGCCTACGAGCAGTACTTC. It encodes CASSLPGGPAYEQYF.

This chain uses TRBV12-3 or TRBV12-4 with TRBJ1-1; D unclear. Trimming took off 7 bases at V and 0 bases at J, with 9 bases between the two ends. The CDR3 has 13 amino acids. CDR3 coding DNA: TGTGCCAGCACCTTCGGTCTGAACACTGAAGCTTTCTTT. Its protein is CASTFGLNTEAFF.

This sequence joins TRBV5-1 and TRBJ2-7, with 8 positions matching TRBD1. Germline V gene data show CDR1 as SGHRS and CDR2 as YFSETQ. With 2 bases clipped from V and 4 bases from J, the junction kept 11 bases outside the gene matches. This CDR3 has 16 residues. The CDR3 bases are TGCGCCAGCAGCTTTTCCAAGCAGGGGGACAGGTACGAGCAGTACTTC. Translated, it gives CASSFSKQGDRYEQYF.

In this sample, this clone turned up a few times. The chain employs TRBV6-5 and TRBJ2-7; possible D gene TRBD1, 5 bases. The CDR3 has 14 residues. With 2 bases removed from V and 6 bases from J, the gap between germline ends came to 14 bases. Germline-derived CDR1 and CDR2 are MNHEY and SVGAGI. The CDR3 region is CASSYGAGLGEQYF. In DNA form, the CDR3 reads TGTGCCAGCAGTTACGGGGCAGGGTTAGGCGAGCAGTACTTC.